The present entry profiles one T cell receptor (beta chain) with its context. Its antigen is currently unknown. Repertoires were generated with immunoSEQ multiplex PCR, while TCRdb's copy carries only in-frame clones and drops some. The table records 200,000 to 250,000 clones, roughly 80% of them present only once. The data derive from a study of cytomegalovirus exposure and HLA in healthy donors. Broader study findings: First-cohort TCR clusters tended to co-occur in the roughly 120 validation repertoires, a later analysis found. Using the classifier, cytomegalovirus status was reportedly diagnosed with high specificity and sensitivity.

What was sequenced was PBMCs. The TCR comes from a young woman in good health and CMV-seronegative.

This CDR3 reads CASSLGTAGNTEAFF. DNA of the CDR3: TGTGCCAGCAGTTTAGGGACAGCGGGGAACACTGAAGCTTTCTTT. V and J are TRBV28 and TRBJ1-1; TRBD1 aligns across 7 bases. This CDR3 spans 15 amino acids. J lost 1 base, V lost 2 bases, and 4 bases had no gene match. Germline V gene sequence: CDR1 MDHEN, CDR2 SYDVKM.